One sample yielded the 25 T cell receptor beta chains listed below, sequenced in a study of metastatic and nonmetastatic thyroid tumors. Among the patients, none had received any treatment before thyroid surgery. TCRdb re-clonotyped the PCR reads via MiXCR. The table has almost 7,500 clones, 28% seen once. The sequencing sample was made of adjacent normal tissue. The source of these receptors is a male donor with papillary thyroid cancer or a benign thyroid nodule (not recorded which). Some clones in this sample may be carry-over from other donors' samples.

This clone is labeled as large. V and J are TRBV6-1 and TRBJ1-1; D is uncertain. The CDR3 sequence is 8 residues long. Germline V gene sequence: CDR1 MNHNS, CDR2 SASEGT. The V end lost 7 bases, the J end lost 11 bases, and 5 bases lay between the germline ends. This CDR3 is CASKRAFF. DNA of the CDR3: TGTGCCAGCAAGCGGGCTTTCTTT.

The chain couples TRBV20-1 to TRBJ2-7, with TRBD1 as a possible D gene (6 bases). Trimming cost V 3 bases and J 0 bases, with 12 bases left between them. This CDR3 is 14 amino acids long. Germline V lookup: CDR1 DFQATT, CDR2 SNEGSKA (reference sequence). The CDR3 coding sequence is TGCAGTGCTAGCGCAGGGGATAGCTCCTACGAGCAGTACTTC. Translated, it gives CSASAGDSSYEQYF.

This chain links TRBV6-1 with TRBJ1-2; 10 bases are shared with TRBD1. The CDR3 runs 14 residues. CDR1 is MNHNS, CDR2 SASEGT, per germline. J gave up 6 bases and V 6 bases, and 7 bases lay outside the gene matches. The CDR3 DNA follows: TGTGCCAGCAGCCAGGACAGGGGGGGGCATGGCTACACCTTC. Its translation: CASSQDRGGHGYTF.

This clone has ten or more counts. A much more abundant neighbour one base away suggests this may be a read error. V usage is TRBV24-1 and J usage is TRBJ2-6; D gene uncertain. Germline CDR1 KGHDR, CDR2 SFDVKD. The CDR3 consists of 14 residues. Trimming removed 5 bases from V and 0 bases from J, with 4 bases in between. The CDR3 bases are TGTGCCACCAGTGGGGACTCTGGGGCCAACGTCCTGACTTTC. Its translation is CATSGDSGANVLTF.

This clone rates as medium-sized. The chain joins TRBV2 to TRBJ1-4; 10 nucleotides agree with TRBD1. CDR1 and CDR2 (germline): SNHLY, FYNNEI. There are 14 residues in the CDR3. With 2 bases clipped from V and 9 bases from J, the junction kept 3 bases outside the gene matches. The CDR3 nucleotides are TGTGCCAGCAGTGAATGGGACAGGGGTCAAAAACTGTTTTTT. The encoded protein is CASSEWDRGQKLFF. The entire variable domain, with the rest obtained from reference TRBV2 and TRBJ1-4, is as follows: EPEVTQTPSHQVTQMGQEVILRCVPISNHLYFYWYRQILGQKVEFLVSFYNNEISEKSEIFDDQFSVERPDGSNFTLKIRSTKLEDSAMYFCASSEWDRGQKLFFGSGTQLSVL.

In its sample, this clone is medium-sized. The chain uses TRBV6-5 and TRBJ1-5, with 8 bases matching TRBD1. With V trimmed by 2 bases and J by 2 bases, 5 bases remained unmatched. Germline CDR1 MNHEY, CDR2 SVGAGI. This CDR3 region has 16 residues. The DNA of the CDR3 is TGTGCCAGCAGTTACCCAGGGGGCGCGGGCAATCAGCCCCAGCATTTT. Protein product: CASSYPGGAGNQPQHF.

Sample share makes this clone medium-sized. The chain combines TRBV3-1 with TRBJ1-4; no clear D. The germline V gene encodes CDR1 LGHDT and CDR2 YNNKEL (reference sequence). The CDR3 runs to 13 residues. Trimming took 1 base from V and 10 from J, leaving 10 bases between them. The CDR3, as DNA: TGTGCCAGCAGCCAAGCGAGAGGTGGAAAACTGTTTTTT. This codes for CASSQARGGKLFF.

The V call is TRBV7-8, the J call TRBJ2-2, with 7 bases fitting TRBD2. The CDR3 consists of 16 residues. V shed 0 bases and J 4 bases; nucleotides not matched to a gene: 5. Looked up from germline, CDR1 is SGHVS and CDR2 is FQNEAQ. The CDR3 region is CASSLAPREGTGELFF. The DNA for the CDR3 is TGTGCCAGCAGCTTAGCGCCCAGGGAGGGCACCGGGGAGCTGTTTTTT.

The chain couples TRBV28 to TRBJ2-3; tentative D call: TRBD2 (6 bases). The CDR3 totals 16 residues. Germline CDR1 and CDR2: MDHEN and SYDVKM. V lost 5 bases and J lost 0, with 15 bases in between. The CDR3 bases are TGTGCCAGCAGTAACAGCCCCGGACTAAGCACAGATACGCAGTATTTT. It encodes CASSNSPGLSTDTQYF.

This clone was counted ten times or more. Here the CDR3 reads CASSEAGGKLFF. CDR3 nucleotides: TGTGCCAGCAGTGAAGCAGGGGGGAAACTGTTTTTT. V is TRBV6-1 and J is TRBJ1-4, with D possibly TRBD1 on 6 matching bases. Trimming shortened V by 0 bases and J by 11 bases, and 7 bases separated the two germline ends. Germline V lookup: CDR1 MNHNS, CDR2 SASEGT. The CDR3 has 12 residues.

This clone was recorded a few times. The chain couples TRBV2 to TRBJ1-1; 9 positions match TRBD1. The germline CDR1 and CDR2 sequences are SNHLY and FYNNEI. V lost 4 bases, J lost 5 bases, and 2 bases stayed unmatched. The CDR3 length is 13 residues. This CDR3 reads CASSGQGGTEAFF. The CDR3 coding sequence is TGTGCCAGCAGTGGACAGGGGGGGACTGAAGCTTTCTTT.

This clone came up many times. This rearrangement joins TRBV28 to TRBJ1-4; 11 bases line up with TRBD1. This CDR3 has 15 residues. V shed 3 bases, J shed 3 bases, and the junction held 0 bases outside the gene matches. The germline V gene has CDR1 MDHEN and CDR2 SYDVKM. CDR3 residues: CASSLGQGANEKLFF. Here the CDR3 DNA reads TGTGCCAGCAGTTTGGGACAGGGGGCTAATGAAAAACTGTTTTTT.

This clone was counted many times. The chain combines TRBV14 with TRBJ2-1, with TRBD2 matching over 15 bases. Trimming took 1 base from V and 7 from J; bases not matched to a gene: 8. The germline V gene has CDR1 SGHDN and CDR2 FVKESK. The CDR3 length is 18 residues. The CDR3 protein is CASSQVSGLAGGGNEQFF. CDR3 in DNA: TGTGCCAGCAGCCAAGTCTCGGGACTAGCGGGAGGAGGGAATGAGCAGTTCTTC.

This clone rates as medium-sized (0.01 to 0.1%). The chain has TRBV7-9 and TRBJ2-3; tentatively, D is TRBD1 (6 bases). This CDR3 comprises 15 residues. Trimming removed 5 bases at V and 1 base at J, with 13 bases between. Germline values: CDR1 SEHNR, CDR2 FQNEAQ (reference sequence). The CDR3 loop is CASSLVRGGTDTQYF. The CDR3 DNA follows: TGTGCCAGCAGCCTCGTCAGGGGTGGCACAGATACGCAGTATTTT. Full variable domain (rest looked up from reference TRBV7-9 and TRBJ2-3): DTGVSQNPRHKITKRGQNVTFRCDPISEHNRLYWYRQTLGQGPEFLTYFQNEAQLEKSRLLSDRFSAERPKGSFSTLEIQRTEQGDSAMYLCASSLVRGGTDTQYFGPGTRLTVL.

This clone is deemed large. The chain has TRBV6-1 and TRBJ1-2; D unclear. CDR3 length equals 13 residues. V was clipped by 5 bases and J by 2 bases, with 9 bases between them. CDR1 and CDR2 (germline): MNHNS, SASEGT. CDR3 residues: CASSQGPNYGYTF. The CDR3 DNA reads TGTGCCAGCAGTCAAGGTCCAAACTATGGCTACACCTTC.

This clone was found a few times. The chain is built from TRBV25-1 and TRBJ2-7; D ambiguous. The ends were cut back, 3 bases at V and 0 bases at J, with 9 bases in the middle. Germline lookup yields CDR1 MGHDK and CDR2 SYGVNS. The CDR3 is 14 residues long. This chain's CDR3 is CASSDSRASYEQYF. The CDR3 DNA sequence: TGTGCCAGCAGTGATTCCCGGGCCTCCTACGAGCAGTACTTC.

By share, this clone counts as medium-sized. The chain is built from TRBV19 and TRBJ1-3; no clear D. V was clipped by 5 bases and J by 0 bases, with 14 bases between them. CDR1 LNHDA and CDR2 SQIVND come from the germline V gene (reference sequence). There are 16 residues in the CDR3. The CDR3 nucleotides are TGTGCCAGTAGTTCCGAACCTCTTATCTCTGGAAACACCATATATTTT. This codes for CASSSEPLISGNTIYF.

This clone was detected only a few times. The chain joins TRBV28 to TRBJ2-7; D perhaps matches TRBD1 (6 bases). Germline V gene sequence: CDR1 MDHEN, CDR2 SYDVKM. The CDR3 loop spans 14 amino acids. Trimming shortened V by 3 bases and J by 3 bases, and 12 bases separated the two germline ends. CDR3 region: CASSLSNRVYEQYF. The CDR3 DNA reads TGTGCCAGCAGTTTGTCGAACAGGGTCTACGAGCAGTACTTC.

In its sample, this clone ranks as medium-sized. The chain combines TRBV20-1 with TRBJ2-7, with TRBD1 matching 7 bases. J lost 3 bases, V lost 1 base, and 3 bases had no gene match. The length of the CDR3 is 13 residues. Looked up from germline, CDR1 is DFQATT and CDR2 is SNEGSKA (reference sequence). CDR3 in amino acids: CSARGQGLYEQYF. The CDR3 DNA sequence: TGCAGTGCTAGAGGACAGGGCCTCTACGAGCAGTACTTC.

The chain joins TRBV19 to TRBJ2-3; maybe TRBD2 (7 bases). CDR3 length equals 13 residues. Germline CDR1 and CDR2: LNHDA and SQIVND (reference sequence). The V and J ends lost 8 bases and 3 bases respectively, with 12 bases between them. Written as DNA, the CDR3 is TGTGCCAGTGGGGGGGGACATACAGATACGCAGTATTTT. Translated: CASGGGHTDTQYF.

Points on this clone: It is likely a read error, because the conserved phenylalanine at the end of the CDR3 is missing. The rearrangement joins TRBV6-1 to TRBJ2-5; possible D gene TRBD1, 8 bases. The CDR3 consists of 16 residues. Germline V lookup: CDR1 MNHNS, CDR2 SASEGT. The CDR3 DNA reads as TGTGCCAGAAGTGGACAGGGCTGGCCGGGGGGCGAGACCCAGTACTTA. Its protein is CARSGQGWPGGETQYL.

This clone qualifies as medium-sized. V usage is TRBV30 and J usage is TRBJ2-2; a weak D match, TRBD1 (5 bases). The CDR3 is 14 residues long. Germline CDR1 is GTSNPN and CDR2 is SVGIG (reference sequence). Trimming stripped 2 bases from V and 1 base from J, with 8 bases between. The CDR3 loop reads CAWSTGVNTGELFF. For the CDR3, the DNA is TGTGCCTGGAGTACAGGTGTGAACACCGGGGAGCTGTTTTTT.

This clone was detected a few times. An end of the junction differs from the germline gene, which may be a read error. The CDR3 nucleotides read TGTGCCTGCAGCAGGGGACTAGCGGGAGCCTACGAGCAGTACTTC. Translation: CACSRGLAGAYEQYF. The chain recombines TRBV28 with TRBJ2-7; the match to TRBD2 covers 14 bases. Germline V gene sequence: CDR1 MDHEN, CDR2 SYDVKM. This CDR3 is 15 amino acids long.

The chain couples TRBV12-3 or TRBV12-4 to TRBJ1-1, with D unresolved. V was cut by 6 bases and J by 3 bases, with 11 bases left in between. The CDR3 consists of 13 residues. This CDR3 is CASSLRRDTEAFF. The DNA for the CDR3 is TGTGCCAGCAGCCTAAGGAGGGACACTGAAGCTTTCTTT.

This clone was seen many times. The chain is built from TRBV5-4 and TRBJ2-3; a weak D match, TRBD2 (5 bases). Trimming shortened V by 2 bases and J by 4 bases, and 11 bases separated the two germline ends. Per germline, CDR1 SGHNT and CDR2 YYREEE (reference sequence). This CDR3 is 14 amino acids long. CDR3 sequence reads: CASSLEAAADTQYF. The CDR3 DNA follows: TGTGCCAGCAGCTTAGAGGCAGCGGCAGATACGCAGTATTTT.